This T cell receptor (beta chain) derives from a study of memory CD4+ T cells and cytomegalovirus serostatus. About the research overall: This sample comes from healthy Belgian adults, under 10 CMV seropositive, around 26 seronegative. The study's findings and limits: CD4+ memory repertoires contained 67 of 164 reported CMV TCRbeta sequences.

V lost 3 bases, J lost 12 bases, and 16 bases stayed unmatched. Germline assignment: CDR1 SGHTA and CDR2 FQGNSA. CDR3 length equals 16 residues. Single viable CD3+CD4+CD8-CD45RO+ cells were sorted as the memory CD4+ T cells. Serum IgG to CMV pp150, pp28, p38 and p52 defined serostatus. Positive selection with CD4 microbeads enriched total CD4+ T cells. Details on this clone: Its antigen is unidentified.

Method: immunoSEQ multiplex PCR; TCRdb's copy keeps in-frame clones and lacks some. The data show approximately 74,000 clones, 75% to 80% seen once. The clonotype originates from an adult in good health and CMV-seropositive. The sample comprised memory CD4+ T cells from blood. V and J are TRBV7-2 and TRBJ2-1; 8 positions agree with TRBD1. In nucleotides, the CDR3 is TGTGCCAGCAGCTTCTCCACACCTCCGACAGGGGTTGGGCAGTTCTTC. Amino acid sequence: CASSFSTPPTGVGQFF.